This T cell receptor beta chain was sequenced for a study of PD-L1 blockade in urothelial cancer. Study in general: Patients went on atezolizumab in about 2014, receiving 1,200 mg intravenously every 3 weeks. Most patients, about nine tenths of the roughly 30, were males with bladder-origin cancer.

Time point reported: pretreatment peripheral blood. The diagnosis in patients was locally advanced or metastatic urothelial carcinoma. Sampling of each patient yielded between 1 and 8 specimens, collected pretreatment and on-treatment. Produced via immunoSEQ multiplex PCR; TCRdb's table is partial and in-frame only. The sample has fewer than 65,000 clones, roughly four fifths seen once; the top ten hold roughly 3.3%. This CDR3 is 16 amino acids long. In germline, CDR1 is MNHNY, CDR2 SVGAGI (reference sequence). Trimming took 6 bases from V and 2 from J; bases not matched to a gene: 8. The clonotype comes from an older man with urothelial cancer. This material consisted of PBMCs, taken around atezolizumab (anti-PD-L1) treatment. The chain couples TRBV6-6 to TRBJ2-1, with 9 positions matching TRBD2. The CDR3 protein is CASRDRAGGPYNEQFF. The DNA of the CDR3 is TGTGCCAGCAGGGACCGGGCGGGGGGGCCCTACAATGAGCAGTTCTTC.